This passage covers 17 T cell receptor beta chains from one sample sequenced in a study of cytomegalovirus exposure and HLA in healthy donors. The PCR ran on 60 Vbeta and 13 Jbeta primers. Produced via immunoSEQ multiplex PCR; TCRdb's table is partial and in-frame only. Found here are 100,000 to 150,000 clones, over 65% of them singletons; the top ten hold 4%. Material for sequencing was PBMCs. The receptors come from a man aged 35 to 55 in good health and CMV-seropositive.

The genes are TRBV2 and TRBJ2-7, with D possibly matching TRBD1 (6 bases). V was shortened by 3 bases and J by 2 bases, with 14 bases between the two germline ends. CDR3 length: 15 residues. Germline V gene sequence: CDR1 SNHLY, CDR2 FYNNEI. This CDR3 reads CASSEGPGATYEQYF. CDR3 DNA sequence: TGTGCCAGCAGTGAGGGTCCAGGGGCAACCTACGAGCAGTACTTC.

This sequence joins TRBV15 and TRBJ2-7; D gene unclear. CDR1 and CDR2 (germline): LNHNV, YYDKDF (reference sequence). This CDR3 region has 13 residues. V lost 3 bases and J lost 0, with 6 bases in between. CDR3 sequence reads: CATSSPGSYEQYF. CDR3 coding DNA: TGTGCCACCAGCAGCCCCGGCTCCTACGAGCAGTACTTC. The full variable domain, its missing parts supplied by reference TRBV15 and TRBJ2-7, is DAMVIQNPRYQVTQFGKPVTLSCSQTLNHNVMYWYQQKSSQAPKLLFHYYDKDFNNEADTPDNFQSRRPNTSFCFLDIRSPGLGDTAMYLCATSSPGSYEQYFGPGTRLTVT.

To note about this clone: This CDR3 is also generated by other DNA sequences in the sample. The chain joins TRBV7-9 to TRBJ1-1; a possible D gene is TRBD1 (5 bases). V lost 1 base, J lost 1 base, and 7 bases lay in between. Germline CDR1 and CDR2: SEHNR and FQNEAQ (reference sequence). CDR3 size: 14 residues. In DNA form, the CDR3 reads TGTGCCAGCAGCTTAGGGGGCGGGAACACTGAAGCTTTCTTT. Translation gives CASSLGGGNTEAFF. The full variable domain, in which reference TRBV7-9 and TRBJ1-1 provide the parts outside the CDR3, is DTGVSQNPRHKITKRGQNVTFRCDPISEHNRLYWYRQTLGQGPEFLTYFQNEAQLEKSRLLSDRFSAERPKGSFSTLEIQRTEQGDSAMYLCASSLGGGNTEAFFGQGTRLTVV.

In this sample, this clone turned up once. A junction end diverges from the germline sequence, so it may reflect a read error. The chain joins TRBV7-9 to TRBJ2-7; 14 nucleotides agree with TRBD2. The germline CDR1 and CDR2 sequences are SEHNR and FQNEAQ (reference sequence). The CDR3 has 15 amino acids. The CDR3 is CSSSLGLAGDDEQYF. The CDR3 DNA reads TGTTCCAGCAGCCTGGGACTAGCGGGAGATGACGAGCAGTACTTC.

The V and J genes are TRBV6-1 and TRBJ1-3; D is possibly TRBD1 (6 bases). The CDR3 extends over 14 amino acids. V was shortened by 6 bases and J by 3 bases, with 12 bases between the two germline ends. Germline V gives CDR1 MNHNS, CDR2 SASEGT. Written as DNA, the CDR3 is TGTGCCAGCAGGGAGATCAGGGGTGGAAACACCATATATTTT. Amino acid sequence: CASREIRGGNTIYF.

V is TRBV5-1 and J is TRBJ1-3; TRBD1 aligns across 7 bases. The CDR3 runs to 16 residues. The germline V gene has CDR1 SGHRS and CDR2 YFSETQ. V gave up 0 bases and J gave up 0 bases; unmatched junction bases: 3. This CDR3 reads CASSLEQGDSGNTIYF. The CDR3 DNA reads as TGCGCCAGCAGCTTGGAGCAGGGGGACTCTGGAAACACCATATATTTT.

The chain is built from TRBV7-2 and TRBJ2-1, with 8 bases fitting TRBD1. The germline CDR1 and CDR2 sequences are SGHTA and FQGNSA. CDR3 size: 13 residues. V gave up 5 bases and J gave up 7 bases; unmatched junction bases: 4. CDR3 sequence reads: CASSQNRGNEQFF. In DNA form, the CDR3 reads TGTGCCAGCAGCCAGAACAGGGGGAATGAGCAGTTCTTC.

The chain is built from TRBV12-5 and TRBJ1-3; the D gene is possibly TRBD1 (6 bases). Deletions cut 8 bases from V and 4 bases from J, with 9 bases between. This CDR3 region has 12 residues. Per the germline V gene, CDR1 is LGHNT and CDR2 is FRNRAP. The CDR3 DNA reads TGTGCTAGTAGCAGGGGAGGAAACACCATATATTTT. Translated: CASSRGGNTIYF.

This clone was detected a few times. The V and J genes are TRBV7-9 and TRBJ2-7; 12 positions match TRBD2. Germline trimming cut 5 bases from V and 3 bases from J; bases unmatched to any gene: 11. The CDR3 has 17 amino acids. CDR1 and CDR2 (germline): SEHNR, FQNEAQ (reference sequence). The CDR3 bases are TGTGCCAGCAGCCCTGTCGGGCTAGCGGGAGGGGACTACGAGCAGTACTTC. This translates into CASSPVGLAGGDYEQYF.

A remark on this clone: Germline and junction disagree at one end, which may indicate a read error. The chain joins TRBV7-2 to TRBJ2-3, with TRBD2 matching 8 bases. The CDR3 covers 14 residues. Germline values: CDR1 SGHTA, CDR2 FQGNSA. The CDR3 DNA is TGTGCCAGCAGCTTCAGGACTAGCACCGATACGCAGTATTTT. Amino acid sequence: CASSFRTSTDTQYF.

This chain connects TRBV5-1 to TRBJ2-7, with 7 bases lining up with TRBD1. This CDR3 has 15 amino acids. After removal of 4 bases from V and 5 bases from J, the junction contained 12 bases not matched to a gene. The germline V gene has CDR1 SGHRS and CDR2 YFSETQ. The CDR3 loop reads CASSLQGSEVHEQYF. The CDR3 coding sequence is TGCGCCAGCAGCCTACAGGGGAGTGAAGTCCACGAGCAGTACTTC.

The chain is built from TRBV5-1 and TRBJ2-7; D remains unclear. The CDR3 extends over 15 amino acids. Germline loops: CDR1 SGHRS, CDR2 YFSETQ. Trimming pared 4 bases from V and 0 bases from J, leaving 14 bases between. The CDR3 loop reads CASSILAFSSYEQYF. Here the CDR3 DNA reads TGCGCCAGCAGCATTCTGGCCTTCTCCTCCTACGAGCAGTACTTC.

The J gene is TRBJ1-1, the V gene TRBV27; D not resolved. From germline, CDR1 is MNHEY and CDR2 SMNVEV (reference sequence). The CDR3 is 13 residues long. Trimming took 8 bases from V and 0 from J, leaving 10 bases between them. The CDR3 is CASARQLNTEAFF. CDR3 nucleotides: TGTGCCAGCGCCAGGCAATTGAACACTGAAGCTTTCTTT.

This clone has more than one count but fewer than ten. The chain carries TRBV7-2 and TRBJ2-7; tentatively, D is TRBD2 (6 bases). Germline lookup yields CDR1 SGHTA and CDR2 FQGNSA. This CDR3 has 15 amino acids. V lost 1 base, J lost 3 bases, and 13 bases lay in between. For the CDR3, the DNA is TGTGCCAGCAGCTTAGTCCCACTAGCCCACTACGAGCAGTACTTC. This codes for CASSLVPLAHYEQYF.

This clone was recorded once. The chain couples TRBV6-5 to TRBJ1-2, with no clear D. The CDR3 spans 13 residues. Looked up from germline, CDR1 is MNHEY and CDR2 is SVGAGI. Deletions cut 2 bases from V and 8 bases from J, with 12 bases between. The chain's CDR3 is CASSYGLELGYTF. The CDR3 nucleotides read TGTGCCAGCAGTTACGGCCTCGAATTAGGCTACACCTTC.

The gene calls are TRBV5-1 and TRBJ2-7, with TRBD1 matching over 8 bases. The V segment lost 0 bases and the J segment 6 bases; nucleotides outside the gene matches: 11. Germline CDR1 reads SGHRS; CDR2 reads YFSETQ. The CDR3 sequence is 16 residues long. The CDR3: CASSLGDTGGLGEQYF. The CDR3 coding sequence is TGCGCCAGCAGCTTGGGGGACACAGGGGGGCTCGGCGAGCAGTACTTC.

The V gene is TRBV11-2, the J gene TRBJ2-1; D is ambiguous. The CDR3 covers 14 residues. The V end was cut by 2 bases, the J end by 0 bases, with 5 bases between. From germline, CDR1 is SGHAT and CDR2 FQNNGV. The CDR3 sequence: CASSLSVSYNEQFF. The DNA for the CDR3 is TGTGCCAGCAGCTTATCGGTCTCCTACAATGAGCAGTTCTTC.